A selection of T cell receptor beta chains follows, all from one sample in a study of T cells in localized non-small cell lung cancer. Assay: immunoSEQ multiplex PCR; the TCRdb copy retains only in-frame clones and omits some. This sample has some 2,000 clones, with roughly 27% found just once. Sequenced here: normal lung tissue next to the tumor, sampled before any cancer treatment. Every receptor here comes from an older male donor with stage II lung adenocarcinoma. Both conserved end residues are trimmed from each CDR3. Not all rows give a size; the values are once, few, many and, for expanded clones, a class.

v_call clone_size cdr3_length cdr3_aa
TRBV23-1 few 11 ASSQRVGCEQY
TRBV28 large 10 ASTLGVTEAF
TRBV19 few 10 ASSIIAQPQH
TRBV30 - 10 AWSESVETQY
TRBV6-8 - 11 AISARGNTEAF
TRBV19 - 15 AAARSSGGAGTGELF
TRBV6-8 - 12 ASSYTREYQPQH
TRBV28 - 13 ASSSPRPGNQPQH
TRBV19 - 13 ASNIGWQANQPQH
TRBV18 - 13 ASSPDGVMNTEAF
TRBV29-1 - 11 SVESQGSTEAF
TRBV29-1 - 18 SVRGRGRPIRGTYNSPLH
TRBV5-1 - 13 ASSPGGRTGTEAF
TRBV5-1 - 14 ASSLYRSTAGYGYT
TRBV28 - 13 ASSPYTGRDYEQY
TRBV14 - 9 ASSQLRELF
TRBV6-8 - 12 ASRVTGIGETQY
TRBV19 - 13 ASSILRGSLYEQY
TRBV18 - 10 ASSTWGTEAF
TRBV9 - 14 ASSQAAGNSYNEQF
TRBV11-3 medium-sized 14 ASSVDRAALGTEAF
TRBV11-3 - 13 ASSLGSGQVHGYT
TRBV4-1 - 14 ASSQYGTSSTDTQY
TRBV10-3 - 13 ASYSLAGDLNEQF
TRBV30 hyperexpanded 17 ALILLWLAGTPAYNEQF
TRBV10-3 few 16 AISEYRTSGMIQNEQF
TRBV30 few 12 AWSPPGQGYGYT
TRBV11-3 few 13 ASSLPGGGNEKLF
TRBV30 - 12 AWSKGQMNTEAF
TRBV5-1 - 14 ASSKGQGQLYNEQF
TRBV19 - 14 ASSIDPGGSYNEQF
TRBV6-1 - 13 ASSEARGWAGELF
TRBV11-3 medium-sized 12 ASSLSLAGDEQF
TRBV19 - 12 ASSPRQTTDTQY
TRBV10-2 - 11 ASSDGKVYEQY
TRBV6-1 medium-sized 14 ASSEVATGGGETQY
TRBV15 - 13 ATSTRRGQSYGYT
TRBV11-3 few 13 ASSGRLAEQETQY
TRBV29-1 once 10 SVRITGGEQY
TRBV6-8 medium-sized 11 ASRMSSNQPQH